A selection of T cell receptor beta chains follows, all from one sample in a study of T cell clonotyping in hematopoietic cell transplantation. TCRdb keeps only in-frame clones here, not all; method: immunoSEQ multiplex PCR. There are 65,000 to 75,000 clones in the sample; 94% occur only once, and around 1.6% lies in the top ten. The sequencing input was peripheral blood mononuclear cells. These receptor sequences come from a man over 45 in good health. Some clones in this sample may be carry-over from other donors' samples. Each CDR3 is given without its conserved first and last residue.

cdr3_aa,v_call,j_call,cdr3_length
ASSGGASTEAF,TRBV7-3,TRBJ1-1,11
ASSLAGGDYEQY,TRBV6-1,TRBJ2-7,12
SVQSWSSKTRKAF,TRBV29-1,TRBJ1-1,13
ASTPLGSVNEQF,TRBV5-6,TRBJ2-1,12
ASREGTGWNTQY,TRBV19,TRBJ2-3,12
ASSSEPASSYEQY,TRBV7-2,TRBJ2-7,13
ASITSGTGVSEGKLF,TRBV28,TRBJ1-4,15
ASSFTGNTEAF,TRBV6-5,TRBJ1-1,11
ASSLGDRGNTGELF,TRBV5-1,TRBJ2-2,14
ASRGQGAIGELF,TRBV9,TRBJ2-2,12
ASSLDQETQY,TRBV5-1,TRBJ2-5,10
ASSKDNQPQH,TRBV7-9,TRBJ1-5,10
ASSSRQGRGTDTQY,TRBV5-8,TRBJ2-3,14
ASSRDRDPSYEQY,TRBV7-2,TRBJ2-7,13
ASSQDGTDTPRELF,TRBV4-3,TRBJ2-2,14
ASSAGGIGSETQY,TRBV6-6,TRBJ2-5,13
ASSPGQGDSPLH,TRBV7-3,TRBJ1-6,12
ASSLWGIGAGGTEAF,TRBV7-8,TRBJ1-1,15
SVAGGPDPLPYEQY,TRBV29-1,TRBJ2-7,14
ASRASGIYEQY,TRBV6-5,TRBJ2-7,11
ASKLAGPYEQY,TRBV7-6,TRBJ2-7,11
ASRPGTGAAYEQY,TRBV19,TRBJ2-7,13
ASSFGLAGVDEQF,TRBV5-1,TRBJ2-1,13
ASSQTGLY,TRBV6-1,TRBJ1-2,8
ASSTTMGLGNGYT,TRBV28,TRBJ1-2,13
ASSLPGLTSPYEQY,TRBV28,TRBJ2-7,14
ASSLGVIGTSGGSNEQF,TRBV19,TRBJ2-1,17
ASSRSGGYT,TRBV5-1,TRBJ1-2,9
ASSLGGTSDYGYT,TRBV5-1,TRBJ1-2,13
ASSPERSSYNEQF,TRBV7-3,TRBJ2-1,13
ARGLTVTGELF,TRBV2,TRBJ2-2,11
ASSGQGGNQPQH,TRBV6-1,TRBJ1-5,12
ASSETRTSGRRAYEQY,TRBV6-1,TRBJ2-7,16
ASRATGFGYT,TRBV6-5,TRBJ1-2,10
ASSLSATAQETQY,TRBV28,TRBJ2-5,13
ASNQQGFGTQY,TRBV7-9,TRBJ2-5,11
SGKISGKNIQY,TRBV29-1,TRBJ2-4,11
AWSDRGFSEAF,TRBV30,TRBJ1-1,11
ASSTRQTQY,TRBV6-5,TRBJ2-5,9
ASSLLLDSNQPQH,TRBV28,TRBJ1-5,13
ASRPQTGDYGYT,TRBV5-4,TRBJ1-2,12
ASSQRQGATAGGSNEQF,TRBV4-1,TRBJ2-1,17
ASNLGGGEMF,TRBV6-5,TRBJ2-2,10
ASSLWGSETQY,TRBV5-1,TRBJ2-5,11
ASSQGGAVYGYT,TRBV28,TRBJ1-2,12
ASSQATGEQY,TRBV4-2,TRBJ2-7,10
ASSLGTGPYNEQF,TRBV5-1,TRBJ2-1,13
ASSVGLAESYEQY,TRBV9,TRBJ2-7,13
ASSPNTYSNQPQH,TRBV19,TRBJ1-5,13
ASSYSQSGEKLF,TRBV6-5,TRBJ1-4,12
ASSAGLLAAKYEQY,TRBV28,TRBJ2-7,14
ASSDTDRGNYGYT,TRBV25-1,TRBJ1-2,13